This T cell receptor (beta chain) is from a study of CD8 T cells in Susac syndrome. This CDR3 comprises 15 residues. Germline lookup yields CDR1 SGDLS and CDR2 YYNGEE. Trimming took off 4 bases at V and 2 bases at J, with 14 bases between the two ends. RNA amounts of about 0.45 to 1 ug underwent reverse transcription with random hexamers. From the immunoSEQ multiplex PCR reads, TCRdb called clonotypes with MiXCR, one entry per CDR3 protein. The repertoire holds roughly 190,000 distinct CDR3 sequences, with more than 85% as singletons. CD8+ and CD4+ T cells circulating in blood were sequenced for TCR beta. Definite or probable Susac syndrome was diagnosed using recently defined diagnostic criteria. Purification of the CD8+ and CD4+ T cells relied on negative isolation, and TEMRA cells underwent FACS enrichment.

The sequenced sample was CD4+ T cells from PBMCs. This sequence originates from a human donor with Susac syndrome. This chain connects TRBV9 to TRBJ2-3, with D possibly matching TRBD2 (5 bases). The CDR3 bases are TGTGCCAGCAGCTCTCCGAGGGCCGACACAGATACGCAGTATTTT. Translation: CASSSPRADTDTQYF. Supplemented by reference TRBV9 and TRBJ2-3, the full variable domain reads DSGVTQTPKHLITATGQRVTLRCSPRSGDLSVYWYQQSLDQGLQFLIQYYNGEERAKGNILERFSAQQFPDLHSELNLSSLELGDSALYFCASSSPRADTDTQYFGPGTRLTVL.